Below are 16 T cell receptor beta chains sequenced from a single sample in a study of T cells in Graves' hyperthyroidism and ophthalmopathy. RNA transcripts were the template for amplifying TCR beta CDR3 regions. First-round RT-PCR with HTBI primers amplified the TCR CDR3 region. TCRdb recomputed calls from the multiplex PCR reads with MiXCR, one row per CDR3 protein. This sample has hundreds of thousands of distinct CDR3 sequences; approximately 15% occur once, and the top ten carry about 5.8%. What was sequenced was blood. The receptors come from a woman in her twenties or thirties with Graves' hyperthyroidism that later progressed to Graves' ophthalmopathy.

This clonotype has a count of ten or more. The rearrangement uses TRBV19 and TRBJ2-1; D unresolved. V was cut by 11 bases and J by 0 bases, with 11 bases left in between. The CDR3 runs 13 residues. Germline CDR1 LNHDA, CDR2 SQIVND (reference sequence). The CDR3 loop reads CACGGDSYNEQFF. CDR3 DNA sequence: TGTGCCTGCGGCGGCGACTCCTACAATGAGCAGTTCTTC.

This clonotype was detected many times. The rearrangement joins TRBV7-6 to TRBJ2-7, with 12 bases matching TRBD1. The CDR3 has 17 residues. V lost 5 bases, J lost 7 bases, and 15 bases stayed unmatched. Per germline, CDR1 SGHVS and CDR2 FNYEAQ. Here the CDR3 DNA reads TGTGCCAGCAGCACAACGCCTTCGGGACAGGGGGCGAGGGAGCAGTACTTC. Translation: CASSTTPSGQGAREQYF.

Ten or more counts support this clonotype. The J gene is TRBJ1-1, the V gene TRBV27; D is unresolved. V was clipped by 3 bases and J by 1 base, with 9 bases between them. Germline V gene data show CDR1 as MNHEY and CDR2 as SMNVEV (reference sequence). The CDR3 spans 14 residues. CDR3 loop: CASSLFTENTEAFF. DNA for the CDR3: TGTGCCAGCAGTTTGTTTACCGAGAACACTGAAGCTTTCTTT.

The chain carries TRBV4-2 and TRBJ1-4; a possible D gene is TRBD1 (6 bases). CDR1 LGHNA and CDR2 YNFKEQ come from the germline V gene. The V end was cut by 4 bases, the J end by 4 bases, with 16 bases between. CDR3 size: 16 residues. The CDR3 spells CASSLFSGTSNEKLFF. DNA for the CDR3: TGTGCCAGCAGCCTTTTTTCGGGGACAAGTAATGAAAAACTGTTTTTT.

V and J are TRBV3-1 and TRBJ1-3, with D perhaps matching TRBD1 (6 bases). Deletions cut 4 bases from V and 0 bases from J, with 10 bases between. Germline V lookup: CDR1 LGHDT, CDR2 YNNKEL (reference sequence). The length of the CDR3 is 15 residues. The CDR3, as DNA: TGTGCCAGCAGCCGCCTACAGGGCTCTGGAAACACCATATATTTT. Amino acid sequence: CASSRLQGSGNTIYF.

This clonotype was observed at least ten times. The chain is built from TRBV29-1 and TRBJ1-2; 7 bases are a match to TRBD1. The junction had 1 base not matched to a gene; V was cut back by 3 bases and J by 6 bases. Germline V gene lookup returns CDR1 SQVTM and CDR2 ANQGSEA. The CDR3 is 11 amino acids. The CDR3 here is CSVDGTDGYTF. Written as DNA, the CDR3 is TGCAGCGTTGATGGGACAGATGGCTACACCTTC.

Remarks on this clonotype: It may be a read error: a sequence one base away is much more abundant. The gene calls are TRBV20-1 and TRBJ2-5; 9 bases map to TRBD1. Germline CDR1 is DFQATT and CDR2 is SNEGSKA (reference sequence). V gave up 5 bases and J gave up 5 bases; unmatched junction bases: 9. The length of the CDR3 is 14 residues. The CDR3 DNA sequence: TGCAGTGCTCTTACCTACAGGGGGCACGAGACCCAGTACTTC. Amino acid sequence: CSALTYRGHETQYF.

Ten or more counts support this clonotype. The chain carries TRBV7-9 and TRBJ1-1; D unclear. V was trimmed by 3 bases and J by 3 bases, leaving 11 bases between them. Germline V gene sequence: CDR1 SEHNR, CDR2 FQNEAQ (reference sequence). This CDR3 has 14 amino acids. In nucleotides, the CDR3 is TGTGCCAGCAGCTTCAGGCAGACATACACTGAAGCTTTCTTT. It codes for CASSFRQTYTEAFF.

The J gene is TRBJ2-2, the V gene TRBV29-1, with TRBD2 as a possible D gene (6 bases). The CDR3 runs 16 residues. Germline V gene lookup returns CDR1 SQVTM and CDR2 ANQGSEA. V gave up 3 bases and J gave up 1 base, with 15 bases separating them. CDR3 region: CSVEDPWRENTGELFF. As DNA, the CDR3 is TGCAGCGTTGAGGACCCTTGGCGGGAGAACACCGGGGAGCTGTTTTTT.

The sample holds many counts of this clonotype. The genes are TRBV7-8 and TRBJ1-2; D not resolved. The CDR3 has 14 residues. V was pared by 1 base and J by 4 bases, with 10 bases between. Germline V gives CDR1 SGHVS, CDR2 FQNEAQ. In DNA form, the CDR3 reads TGTGCCAGCAGCTTAGAGGGATCCCCCTATGGCTACACCTTC. Translating gives CASSLEGSPYGYTF.

Many counts were recorded for this clonotype. J is TRBJ1-2 and V is TRBV2; 10 bases agree with TRBD1. The V and J ends lost 7 bases and 6 bases, in that order; junction bases with no gene match: 11. Germline lookup yields CDR1 SNHLY and CDR2 FYNNEI. This CDR3 has 15 residues. Here the CDR3 DNA reads TGTGCCAGCAAGATTGGGACAGGGGAATTTGATGGCTACACCTTC. Translated: CASKIGTGEFDGYTF. Variable domain in full (rest from reference TRBV2 and TRBJ1-2): EPEVTQTPSHQVTQMGQEVILRCVPISNHLYFYWYRQILGQKVEFLVSFYNNEISEKSEIFDDQFSVERPDGSNFTLKIRSTKLEDSAMYFCASKIGTGEFDGYTFGSGTRLTVV.

This clonotype was found many times. The J gene is TRBJ2-5, the V gene TRBV28; 7 nucleotides agree with TRBD2. The CDR3 has 15 residues. The germline V gene has CDR1 MDHEN and CDR2 SYDVKM. V shed 4 bases and J 3 bases; nucleotides not matched to a gene: 8. CDR3 DNA: TGTGCCAGCAGTTCCCTCGAACTAGCGAAAGAGACCCAGTACTTC. Its translation is CASSSLELAKETQYF.

This clonotype occurred many times. The chain joins TRBV2 to TRBJ1-1; D gene unclear. This CDR3 is 13 amino acids long. Trimming removed 1 base from V and 1 base from J, with 4 bases in between. Germline lookup yields CDR1 SNHLY and CDR2 FYNNEI. CDR3 DNA: TGTGCCAGCAGTGAAGTGCAGAACACTGAAGCTTTCTTT. Protein: CASSEVQNTEAFF.

CDR3 in amino acids: CASSPTAQGGQETQYF. Written as DNA, the CDR3 is TGTGCCAGCAGCCCAACCGCGCAGGGGGGCCAAGAGACCCAGTACTTC. The genes are TRBV7-9 and TRBJ2-5; D possibly corresponds to TRBD1 (7 bases). The CDR3 contains 16 residues. V was cut by 5 bases and J by 1 base, with 17 bases left in between. The V gene's germline CDR1 is SEHNR and CDR2 FQNEAQ (reference sequence).

This clonotype turned up a few times. The chain carries TRBV28 and TRBJ2-7, with D possibly being TRBD2 (5 bases). CDR1 is MDHEN and CDR2 is SYDVKM in the germline V gene. Trimming left V 2 bases short and J 0 bases short, with 17 bases between. This CDR3 comprises 17 residues. The CDR3 spells CASSLTLGSGASYEQYF. The DNA for the CDR3 is TGTGCCAGCAGTTTAACCCTGGGGAGCGGAGCCTCCTACGAGCAGTACTTC.

Many counts were recorded for this clonotype. This chain uses TRBV27 with TRBJ1-1, with TRBD1 matching over 7 bases. Germline V gene sequence: CDR1 MNHEY, CDR2 SMNVEV (reference sequence). V shed 6 bases and J 0 bases; nucleotides not matched to a gene: 13. The CDR3 length is 17 residues. This CDR3 is CASSPSPVTGLNTEAFF. The DNA for the CDR3 is TGTGCCAGCAGCCCCAGTCCCGTGACAGGGCTGAACACTGAAGCTTTCTTT.